The 5 T cell receptor beta chains listed next were all sequenced from one sample in a study of blood T cell repertoires in COVID-19. Data came from immunoSEQ multiplex PCR; TCRdb stores just in-frame clones and leaves some out. The sample has about 480,000 clones, approximately 92% seen once. Specimen: peripheral blood. These receptors came from a man between 18 and 35 years old with COVID-19, enrolled during active disease.

The V gene is TRBV6-1, the J gene TRBJ1-2; the match to TRBD1 covers 9 bases. From germline, CDR1 is MNHNS and CDR2 SASEGT. The CDR3 totals 15 residues. Germline trimming cut 2 bases from V and 3 bases from J; bases unmatched to any gene: 4. CDR3 DNA: TGTGCCAGCAGTGAAAGACGACAGGGGGACTATGGCTACACCTTC. It translates to CASSERRQGDYGYTF.

J is TRBJ1-1 and V is TRBV5-1; 9 nucleotides align to TRBD1. This CDR3 region has 16 residues. Germline CDR1 reads SGHRS; CDR2 reads YFSETQ. V gave up 4 bases and J gave up 5 bases; unmatched junction bases: 12. The CDR3 DNA is TGCGCCAGCAGCCAGAGACAGGGGGTGACGAGGACTGAAGCTTTCTTT. Protein sequence: CASSQRQGVTRTEAFF.

The chain carries TRBV14 and TRBJ2-1; a weak D match, TRBD2 (5 bases). The V and J ends lost 4 bases and 7 bases respectively, with 14 bases between them. Germline loops: CDR1 SGHDN, CDR2 FVKESK. CDR3 length: 14 amino acids. This chain's CDR3 is CASSLVLAINEQFF. CDR3 nucleotide sequence: TGTGCCAGCAGCCTCGTGCTAGCCATTAATGAGCAGTTCTTC. Supplemented by reference TRBV14 and TRBJ2-1, the full variable domain reads EAGVTQFPSHSVIEKGQTVTLRCDPISGHDNLYWYRRVMGKEIKFLLHFVKESKQDESGMPNNRFLAERTGGTYSTLKVQPAELEDSGVYFCASSLVLAINEQFFGPGTRLTVL.

V usage is TRBV2 and J usage is TRBJ2-2, with 9 bases aligning to TRBD2. The V gene's germline CDR1 is SNHLY and CDR2 FYNNEI. The length of the CDR3 is 14 residues. The V and J ends lost 4 bases and 5 bases, in that order; junction bases with no gene match: 2. In nucleotides, the CDR3 is TGTGCCAGCAGTGTTACTAGCGGGACCGGGGAGCTGTTTTTT. It translates to CASSVTSGTGELFF.

This rearrangement joins TRBV6-5 to TRBJ2-7; D might be TRBD1 (5 bases). The CDR3 covers 13 residues. Trimming pared 7 bases from V and 3 bases from J, leaving 13 bases between. Germline CDR1 MNHEY, CDR2 SVGAGI. CDR3 nucleotides: TGTGCCAGCAATCTCCACAGGAACTACGAGCAGTACTTC. Translation gives CASNLHRNYEQYF.